Below are 10 T cell receptor beta chains sequenced from a single sample in a study of regulatory T cells in long-lasting Graves disease. Time point given: persistent/refractory GD, antithyroid drugs over 5 years with positive TRAb. With RNA extracted from PBMCs as input, the TCR library was made. Investigators prepared the TCR beta libraries by applying iRepertoire HTBI primers and Arm-PCR of CDR3 regions. TCRdb fed the multiplex PCR reads into MiXCR, producing one record per CDR3 protein. The sample holds roughly 700,000 distinct CDR3 sequences, about 32% seen once. The sequences come from peripheral blood mononuclear cells (PBMCs), collected when the disease was refractory, from a patient treated with antithyroid drugs. The receptors originated from a female donor with Graves disease.

DNA of the CDR3: TGCGCCAGCAGCTTGGATAGACATGGAAACACCATATATTTT. It yields the protein CASSLDRHGNTIYF. The chain combines TRBV5-1 with TRBJ1-3, with unresolved D. The CDR3 has 14 amino acids. The germline V gene encodes CDR1 SGHRS and CDR2 YFSETQ. V was trimmed by 0 bases and J by 3 bases, leaving 7 bases between them. Supplemented by reference TRBV5-1 and TRBJ1-3, the full variable domain reads KAGVTQTPRYLIKTRGQQVTLSCSPISGHRSVSWYQQTPGQGLQFLFEYFSETQRNKGNFPGRFSGRQFSNSRSEMNVSTLELGDSALYLCASSLDRHGNTIYFGEGSWLTVV.

The chain is built from TRBV14 and TRBJ1-2; D not resolved. The CDR3 runs to 14 residues. Germline V gene lookup returns CDR1 SGHDN and CDR2 FVKESK. The ends were cut back, 1 base at V and 7 bases at J, with 13 bases in the middle. The chain's CDR3 is CASSQAGSLAGYTF. CDR3 nucleotide sequence: TGTGCCAGCAGCCAAGCGGGCAGCCTGGCTGGCTACACCTTC.

The chain carries TRBV19 and TRBJ2-2; 10 bases match TRBD2. The germline V gene encodes CDR1 LNHDA and CDR2 SQIVND (reference sequence). J was trimmed by 7 bases and V by 4 bases; bases with no gene match: 9. The CDR3 sequence is 16 residues long. The CDR3 is CASSTSSGSFGGELFF. CDR3 DNA sequence: TGTGCCAGTAGTACTTCTAGCGGGAGCTTCGGCGGGGAGCTGTTTTTT.

CDR3 region: CASTTGELLYGYTF. The DNA of the CDR3 is TGTGCCAGCACCACCGGGGAACTGCTCTATGGCTACACCTTC. The chain employs TRBV11-2 and TRBJ1-2; unclear D gene. The ends were cut back, 7 bases at V and 4 bases at J, with 16 bases in the middle. Germline V gives CDR1 SGHAT, CDR2 FQNNGV. There are 14 residues in the CDR3.

V usage is TRBV19 and J usage is TRBJ1-2; weak D call: TRBD1 (5 bases). Between the trimmed V and J ends, which lost 5 bases and 7 bases, there was a span of 14 bases. Germline V CDR1 and CDR2: LNHDA, SQIVND (reference sequence). The CDR3 is 13 amino acids. This CDR3 reads CASSWTQRRGYTF. Written as DNA, the CDR3 is TGTGCCAGTAGTTGGACACAAAGGCGTGGCTACACCTTC.

CDR3 loop: CASSAGQGGVGELFF. CDR3 nucleotide sequence: TGTGCCAGCAGCGCGGGACAGGGAGGGGTCGGGGAGCTGTTTTTT. The chain couples TRBV9 to TRBJ2-2; 9 bases line up with TRBD1. CDR3 size: 15 residues. The V gene end was trimmed by 3 bases and the J gene end by 7 bases; junction bases not matched to a gene: 7. The germline V gene has CDR1 SGDLS and CDR2 YYNGEE.

Comment on this clonotype: Mismatch with germline at one junction end may stem from a read error. CDR3 region: CASTRGTEELFF. CDR3 nucleotide sequence: TGTGCCAGCACGAGGGGCACCGAGGAGCTGTTTTTT. The chain links TRBV12-3 or TRBV12-4 to TRBJ2-2; D tentatively reads TRBD1 or TRBD2 (5 bases each). CDR3 length equals 12 residues.

This clonotype has just a few counts. The chain carries TRBV7-2 and TRBJ2-7; tentative D call: TRBD2 (5 bases). The CDR3 totals 13 residues. V gave up 6 bases and J gave up 0 bases, with 9 bases separating them. Germline CDR1 and CDR2: SGHTA and FQGNSA. The CDR3 here is CASRSGSSYEQYF. As DNA, the CDR3 is TGTGCCAGCAGATCGGGGAGCTCCTACGAGCAGTACTTC.

This chain links TRBV14 with TRBJ2-7; 12 bases fit TRBD2. This CDR3 spans 17 amino acids. In germline, CDR1 is SGHDN, CDR2 FVKESK. V shed 2 bases, J shed 0 bases, and the junction held 5 bases outside the gene matches. This chain's CDR3 is CASSQRLAGVISYEQYF. CDR3 in DNA: TGTGCCAGCAGCCAACGACTAGCGGGGGTAATCTCCTACGAGCAGTACTTC.

The chain recombines TRBV29-1 with TRBJ1-1, with a weak D call TRBD1 (5 bases). This CDR3 has 10 amino acids. Germline lookup yields CDR1 SQVTM and CDR2 ANQGSEA. Trimming cost V 4 bases and J 8 bases, with 8 bases left between them. CDR3 in amino acids: CSVGWGEAFF. CDR3 DNA sequence: TGCAGCGTTGGCTGGGGCGAAGCTTTCTTT. The whole variable domain, filled in from reference TRBV29-1 and TRBJ1-1, reads SAVISQKPSRDICQRGTSLTIQCQVDSQVTMMFWYRQQPGQSLTLIATANQGSEATYESGFVIDKFPISRPNLTFSTLTVSNMSPEDSSIYLCSVGWGEAFFGQGTRLTVV.